This T cell receptor beta chain was found in a study of OX40 agonist ivuxolimab in advanced cancers. Whole-study findings and limits: Low clonal expansion, among the lowest seen, marked partial responders at 0.1-3.0 mg/kg. Clonal expansion was seen in CD4+ and CD8+ blood T cells by week 6 at 0.1 to 3.0 mg/kg.

In the case of this clone: Its antigen is still unknown.

The V gene's germline CDR1 is SEHNR and CDR2 FQNEAQ (reference sequence). The J segment lost 2 bases and the V segment lost 3 bases, leaving 6 bases of the junction unmatched. The CDR3 is made up of 15 amino acids. The protocol was immunoSEQ multiplex PCR, while the TCRdb copy is restricted to in-frame clones and leaves out a portion. The data contain 60,000 to 85,000 clones, just under 85% of them seen just once; the ten biggest clones take up around 1.8%. This receptor was obtained from an adult with an advanced solid tumor such as melanoma, head and neck, liver or kidney cancer. The sequencing used CD4+ or CD8+ T cells sorted from blood, collected in a trial of the OX40 agonist ivuxolimab. V is TRBV7-9 and J is TRBJ1-2; TRBD1 matches at 7 bases. CDR3 in amino acids: CASSLGKGQNYGYTF. DNA for the CDR3: TGTGCCAGCAGCTTGGGGAAGGGACAGAACTATGGCTACACCTTC.